This TCR beta chain is from a study of T cells in Graves' hyperthyroidism and ophthalmopathy. This clonotype occurred many times. CDR1 and CDR2 from the germline V gene are MGHDK and SYGVNS. The CDR3 has 15 amino acids. V lost 3 bases to trimming and J lost 0 bases, with 11 bases between them. TCR beta CDR3 sequences were amplified from RNA transcripts. First-round RT-PCR with HTBI primers amplified the TCR CDR3 region. MiXCR, run by TCRdb on the multiplex PCR reads, gives a single entry per CDR3 protein. The sample has under 300,000 distinct CDR3 sequences, 12% to 15% seen once. This chain joins TRBV25-1 and TRBJ1-2, with unresolved D. The sequencing input was blood. This sequence originates from a woman between 35 and 50 years old with Graves' hyperthyroidism. The CDR3 DNA is TGTGCCAGCAGTGACCCCAAGAATCCTAACTATGGCTACACCTTC. Protein sequence: CASSDPKNPNYGYTF.